These T cell receptor beta chains were read from a single sample in a study of T-cell memory formation after mild COVID-19. In TCRdb, the 5' RACE reads were re-called with MiXCR into one record per CDR3 protein. The table lists around 300,000 distinct CDR3 sequences, approximately 8.4% of them singletons. Sequenced input: PBMCs or a T cell subset sorted from them (not recorded which). These TCRs come from a man between 18 and 29 years old who had mild COVID-19 (a few samples of this study predate the infection). Cell type and time point are not known. Each CDR3 is given with its conserved first and last residue. Each record gives: V gene, D gene, clone size, J gene, CDR3 protein, CDR3 DNA. D genes are given only for firm matches. Not every row has a clone size; where given, it reads once, few, many or a size class.

V: TRBV3-1; D: -; size: -; J: TRBJ2-1; CDR3: CASSQAGTKGEQFF; DNA: TGTGCCAGCAGCCAGGCCGGGACCAAGGGAGAGCAGTTCTTC
V: TRBV12-3/TRBV12-4; D: -; size: few; J: TRBJ1-6; CDR3: CASSLAPPAYNSPLHF; DNA: TGTGCCAGCAGTTTAGCTCCACCCGCCTATAATTCACCCCTCCACTTT
V: TRBV7-2; D: -; size: many; J: TRBJ2-1; CDR3: CASSSRRSRRNEQFF; DNA: TGTGCCAGCAGCAGTCGCAGGAGTAGACGAAATGAGCAGTTCTTC
V: TRBV6-5; D: -; size: -; J: TRBJ1-1; CDR3: CASSLSPGGGGTEAFF; DNA: TGTGCCAGCAGTCTTAGCCCGGGCGGGGGAGGCACTGAAGCTTTCTTT
V: TRBV5-6; D: -; size: few; J: TRBJ2-7; CDR3: CASSSRPGRGEQYF; DNA: TGTGCCAGCAGCTCGAGACCCGGACGCGGAGAGCAGTACTTC
V: TRBV3-1; D: TRBD2; size: few; J: TRBJ2-7; CDR3: CASSQWASGGHGYEQYF; DNA: TGTGCCAGCAGCCAATGGGCTAGCGGGGGCCACGGTTACGAGCAGTACTTC
V: TRBV7-2; D: -; size: -; J: TRBJ2-6; CDR3: CASRAGGANVLTF; DNA: TGTGCCAGCAGAGCAGGTGGGGCCAACGTCCTGACTTTC
V: TRBV5-1; D: TRBD2; size: few; J: TRBJ2-1; CDR3: CASSPTSGGAVEQFF; DNA: TGCGCCAGCAGCCCAACTAGCGGGGGGGCAGTAGAGCAGTTCTTC
V: TRBV7-2; D: TRBD2; size: -; J: TRBJ2-5; CDR3: CASSSRGGLGTQYF; DNA: TGTGCCAGCAGCTCTCGGGGGGGCTTAGGGACCCAGTACTTC
V: TRBV20-1; D: -; size: few; J: TRBJ1-3; CDR3: CSASDGGNTIYF; DNA: TGCAGTGCCTCGGACGGTGGAAACACCATATATTTT
V: TRBV9; D: -; size: -; J: TRBJ2-2; CDR3: CASSVSRGNTGELFF; DNA: TGTGCCAGCAGCGTGAGCAGGGGAAACACCGGGGAGCTGTTTTTT
V: TRBV7-2; D: -; size: -; J: TRBJ2-7; CDR3: CASSLDALSYEQYF; DNA: TGTGCCAGCAGCTTAGATGCTCTCTCCTACGAGCAGTACTTC
V: TRBV7-2; D: -; size: many; J: TRBJ1-6; CDR3: CASSLSSTVYNSPLHF; DNA: TGTGCCAGCAGCTTATCCTCGACGGTTTATAATTCACCCCTCCACTTT
V: TRBV6-5; D: -; size: few; J: TRBJ1-2; CDR3: CASSYSRGGQGGYTF; DNA: TGTGCCAGCAGTTACTCTAGGGGGGGGCAGGGTGGATACACCTTC
V: TRBV2; D: TRBD1; size: -; J: TRBJ1-4; CDR3: CASRDRGRANEKLFF; DNA: TGTGCCAGCAGGGACAGGGGGCGAGCTAATGAAAAACTGTTTTTT
V: TRBV6-2/TRBV6-3; D: -; size: few; J: TRBJ2-3; CDR3: CASRRFGGVRDTQYF; DNA: TGTGCCAGCAGGCGCTTTGGAGGGGTCAGGGATACGCAGTATTTT
V: TRBV7-3; D: TRBD1; size: few; J: TRBJ2-1; CDR3: CASSLKDRGFNEQFF; DNA: TGTGCCAGCAGCTTAAAGGACAGGGGTTTCAATGAGCAGTTCTTC
V: TRBV3-1; D: -; size: few; J: TRBJ1-6; CDR3: CASSTLGTDSPLHF; DNA: TGTGCCAGCAGCACCCTCGGAACGGATTCACCCCTCCACTTT
V: TRBV5-1; D: -; size: many; J: TRBJ1-1; CDR3: CASSFQGYGTEAFF; DNA: TGCGCCAGCAGCTTCCAGGGCTACGGCACTGAAGCTTTCTTT
V: TRBV18; D: TRBD1; size: few; J: TRBJ2-7; CDR3: CASSKGQGSEGEQYF; DNA: TGTGCCAGCTCAAAAGGACAGGGGTCAGAGGGCGAGCAGTACTTC
V: TRBV7-9; D: TRBD1; size: few; J: TRBJ1-2; CDR3: CASSATGTGGYGYTF; DNA: TGTGCCAGCAGCGCTACCGGGACAGGGGGCTATGGCTACACCTTC
V: TRBV20-1; D: -; size: many; J: TRBJ2-1; CDR3: CSARFGDNEQFF; DNA: TGCAGTGCTAGGTTCGGGGACAATGAGCAGTTCTTC
V: TRBV20-1; D: -; size: few; J: TRBJ1-5; CDR3: CSAKPTGIVSNQPQHF; DNA: TGCAGTGCTAAACCGACAGGAATAGTTAGCAATCAGCCCCAGCATTTT
V: TRBV29-1; D: -; size: -; J: TRBJ1-5; CDR3: CSVAAASNQPQHF; DNA: TGCAGCGTTGCGGCGGCTAGCAATCAGCCCCAGCATTTT
V: TRBV30; D: -; size: -; J: TRBJ2-7; CDR3: CAWSVKLVRGSSYEQYF; DNA: TGTGCCTGGAGTGTAAAGTTGGTGAGGGGGAGCTCCTACGAGCAGTACTTC
V: TRBV7-2; D: -; size: few; J: TRBJ1-6; CDR3: CASSFRTGNSPLHF; DNA: TGTGCCAGCAGCTTCAGAACAGGCAATTCACCCCTCCACTTT
V: TRBV7-2; D: -; size: -; J: TRBJ1-5; CDR3: CASSLWGANNQPQHF; DNA: TGTGCCAGCAGCTTATGGGGTGCCAATAATCAGCCCCAGCATTTT